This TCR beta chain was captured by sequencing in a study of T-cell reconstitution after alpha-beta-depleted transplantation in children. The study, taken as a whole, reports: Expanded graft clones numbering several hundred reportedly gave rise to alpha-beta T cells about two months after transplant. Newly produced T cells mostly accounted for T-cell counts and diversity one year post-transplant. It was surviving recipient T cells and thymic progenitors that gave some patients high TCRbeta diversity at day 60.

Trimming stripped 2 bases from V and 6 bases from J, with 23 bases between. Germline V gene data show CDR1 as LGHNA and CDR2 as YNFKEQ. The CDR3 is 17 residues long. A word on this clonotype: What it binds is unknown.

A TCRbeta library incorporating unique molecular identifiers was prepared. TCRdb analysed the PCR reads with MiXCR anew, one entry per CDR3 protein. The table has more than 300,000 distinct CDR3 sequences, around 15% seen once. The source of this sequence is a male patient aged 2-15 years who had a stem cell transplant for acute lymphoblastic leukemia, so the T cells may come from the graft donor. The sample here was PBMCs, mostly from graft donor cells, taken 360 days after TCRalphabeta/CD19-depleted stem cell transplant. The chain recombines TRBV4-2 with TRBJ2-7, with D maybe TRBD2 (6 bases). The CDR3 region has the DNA TGTGCCAGCAGCCAATTTCCCGGGGATAGCGGCCTGGGCGAGCAGTACTTC. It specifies CASSQFPGDSGLGEQYF.